Sequencing of this TCR beta chain was carried out in a study of blood T cell repertoires in COVID-19. Study at large: COVID-19 samples collected from the United States, Italy and Spain covered acute and convalescent phases. The analysed material was cDNA or gDNA that came from T cells, B-cell-depleted T cells, or PBMCs.

Trimming took 8 bases from V and 4 from J, leaving 15 bases between them. Germline loops: CDR1 KGHSH, CDR2 LQKENI. The CDR3 consists of 14 residues. Per the original data handling: Amplification with reference gene primers provided the estimates of nucleated cell counts. TCRdb keeps only in-frame clones here, not all; method: immunoSEQ multiplex PCR. The V and J calls and clone size were taken over from that table, and D and trimming were inferred from the DNA. The data contain approximately 89,000 clones, approximately 80% of them singletons. The source material was peripheral blood. The receptor comes from a woman between 65 and 79 years old with active or convalescent COVID-19. The chain recombines TRBV18 with TRBJ2-1, with D maybe TRBD2 (6 bases). The CDR3 DNA sequence: TGTGCCAGCGCCTTCGGGGCGGGGTACAATGAGCAGTTCTTC. This encodes CASAFGAGYNEQFF.